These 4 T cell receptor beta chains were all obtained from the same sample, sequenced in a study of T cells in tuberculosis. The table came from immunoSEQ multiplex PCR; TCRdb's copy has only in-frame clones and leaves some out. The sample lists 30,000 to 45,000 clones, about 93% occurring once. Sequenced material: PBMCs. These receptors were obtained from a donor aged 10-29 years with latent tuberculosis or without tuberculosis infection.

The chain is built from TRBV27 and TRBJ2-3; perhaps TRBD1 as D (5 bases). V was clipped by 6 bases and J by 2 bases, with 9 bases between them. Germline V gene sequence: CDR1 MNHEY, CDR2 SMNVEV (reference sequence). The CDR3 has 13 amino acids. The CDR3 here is CASRQDNTDTQYF. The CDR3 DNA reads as TGTGCCAGCAGACAGGACAACACAGATACGCAGTATTTT.

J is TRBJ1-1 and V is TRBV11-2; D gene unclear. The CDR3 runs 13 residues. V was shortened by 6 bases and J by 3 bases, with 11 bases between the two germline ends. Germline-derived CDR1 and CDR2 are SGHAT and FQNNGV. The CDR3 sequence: CASSYNTYTEAFF. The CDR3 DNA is TGTGCCAGCAGTTACAACACCTACACTGAAGCTTTCTTT.

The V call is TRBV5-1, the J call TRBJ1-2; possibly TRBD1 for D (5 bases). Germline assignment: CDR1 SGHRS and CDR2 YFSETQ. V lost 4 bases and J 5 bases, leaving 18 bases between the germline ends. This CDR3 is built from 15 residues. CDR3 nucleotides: TGCGCCAGCAGCACCACCTCAGGGCACCAATATGGCTACACCTTC. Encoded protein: CASSTTSGHQYGYTF.

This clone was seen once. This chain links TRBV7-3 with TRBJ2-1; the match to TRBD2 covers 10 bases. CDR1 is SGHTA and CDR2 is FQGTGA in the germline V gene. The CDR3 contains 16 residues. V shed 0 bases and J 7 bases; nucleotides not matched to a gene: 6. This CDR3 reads CASSLTSGGALNEQFF. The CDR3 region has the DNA TGTGCCAGCAGCTTAACGAGCGGGGGGGCCCTGAATGAGCAGTTCTTC.